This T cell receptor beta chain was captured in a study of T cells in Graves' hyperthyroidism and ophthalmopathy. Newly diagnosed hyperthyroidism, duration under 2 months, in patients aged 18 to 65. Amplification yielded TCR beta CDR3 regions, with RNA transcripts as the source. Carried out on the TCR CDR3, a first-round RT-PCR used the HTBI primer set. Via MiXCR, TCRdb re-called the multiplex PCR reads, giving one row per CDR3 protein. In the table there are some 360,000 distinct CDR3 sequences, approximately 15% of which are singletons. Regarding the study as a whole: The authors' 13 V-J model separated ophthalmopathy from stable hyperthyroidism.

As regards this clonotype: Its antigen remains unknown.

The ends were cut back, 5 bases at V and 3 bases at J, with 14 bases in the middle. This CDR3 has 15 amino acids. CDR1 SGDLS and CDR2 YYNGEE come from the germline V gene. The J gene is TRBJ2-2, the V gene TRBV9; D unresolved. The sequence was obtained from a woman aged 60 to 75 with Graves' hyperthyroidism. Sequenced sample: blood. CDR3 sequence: CASRHNELDTGELFF. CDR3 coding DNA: TGTGCCAGCAGGCACAATGAGTTGGACACCGGGGAGCTGTTTTTT.